Listed below are T cell receptor beta chains from one sample, sequenced in a study of control samples from healthy donors and cancer patients. Profiling relied on immunoSEQ multiplex PCR, and the TCRdb table lists in-frame clones only, not all of them. Here the sample spans around 70,000 clones, roughly 90% being singletons. Source material: PBMCs. The receptors were gathered from a woman between 50 and 59 years old with colorectal cancer. The conserved cysteine and the conserved F or W are not part of the CDR3 here. D genes are given only for firm matches. Clone size is given for some rows only: seen once, a few or many times, or a class if the clone is expanded.

CDR3aa: ASSRTSGGSRETQY
abundance: -
v_gene: TRBV19
d_gene: TRBD2
j_gene: TRBJ2-5
len: 14

CDR3aa: ASGSTDTNYGYT
abundance: -
v_gene: TRBV12-5
d_gene: -
j_gene: TRBJ1-2
len: 12

CDR3aa: ASSLEGRTQY
abundance: -
v_gene: TRBV7-8
d_gene: -
j_gene: TRBJ2-5
len: 10

CDR3aa: ASSHPVSGTGGTGELF
abundance: -
v_gene: TRBV4-1
d_gene: TRBD1
j_gene: TRBJ2-2
len: 16

CDR3aa: AWSTRQLGNTIY
abundance: -
v_gene: TRBV30
d_gene: -
j_gene: TRBJ1-3
len: 12

CDR3aa: ASSYLRGTEAF
abundance: -
v_gene: TRBV6-5
d_gene: -
j_gene: TRBJ1-1
len: 11

CDR3aa: ASTSASGGEYNEQF
abundance: -
v_gene: TRBV19
d_gene: TRBD2
j_gene: TRBJ2-1
len: 14

CDR3aa: ASSLTSGGPPGELF
abundance: -
v_gene: TRBV7-3
d_gene: TRBD2
j_gene: TRBJ2-2
len: 14

CDR3aa: SASSSGLETQY
abundance: -
v_gene: TRBV20-1
d_gene: TRBD2
j_gene: TRBJ2-5
len: 11

CDR3aa: ASSAMTGKTDIQY
abundance: once
v_gene: TRBV9
d_gene: -
j_gene: TRBJ2-4
len: 13

CDR3aa: ASSIQGNYGYT
abundance: -
v_gene: TRBV7-2
d_gene: -
j_gene: TRBJ1-2
len: 11

CDR3aa: ASSGRGAGGYNEQF
abundance: once
v_gene: TRBV7-2
d_gene: TRBD2
j_gene: TRBJ2-1
len: 14

CDR3aa: ASSPPGGTDTQY
abundance: -
v_gene: TRBV7-3
d_gene: TRBD2
j_gene: TRBJ2-3
len: 12

CDR3aa: ASSPTGTWEANIQY
abundance: -
v_gene: TRBV28
d_gene: -
j_gene: TRBJ2-4
len: 14

CDR3aa: ASSPEGVGTEAF
abundance: -
v_gene: TRBV18
d_gene: -
j_gene: TRBJ1-1
len: 12

CDR3aa: ASSETGGRRRETQY
abundance: -
v_gene: TRBV25-1
d_gene: TRBD1
j_gene: TRBJ2-5
len: 14

CDR3aa: ASLKGWAGYT
abundance: -
v_gene: TRBV6-5
d_gene: -
j_gene: TRBJ1-2
len: 10

CDR3aa: ASSSDPSGRTDTQY
abundance: -
v_gene: TRBV5-1
d_gene: TRBD2
j_gene: TRBJ2-3
len: 14

CDR3aa: ASSTHQGPNEKLF
abundance: -
v_gene: TRBV2
d_gene: -
j_gene: TRBJ1-4
len: 13

CDR3aa: ASSRERQPQH
abundance: -
v_gene: TRBV12-3/TRBV12-4
d_gene: -
j_gene: TRBJ1-5
len: 10

CDR3aa: ATSRDIETQY
abundance: -
v_gene: TRBV15
d_gene: -
j_gene: TRBJ2-5
len: 10

CDR3aa: ASSDSGSLGTDTQY
abundance: -
v_gene: TRBV6-4
d_gene: -
j_gene: TRBJ2-3
len: 14

CDR3aa: ASSHGTGELF
abundance: -
v_gene: TRBV6-6
d_gene: -
j_gene: TRBJ2-2
len: 10

CDR3aa: ASSLVGSTDTQY
abundance: -
v_gene: TRBV6-5
d_gene: -
j_gene: TRBJ2-3
len: 12

CDR3aa: ASSPGPIANYGYT
abundance: -
v_gene: TRBV4-3
d_gene: -
j_gene: TRBJ1-2
len: 13

CDR3aa: ASSPADETQY
abundance: -
v_gene: TRBV6-2/TRBV6-3
d_gene: -
j_gene: TRBJ2-5
len: 10

CDR3aa: ASSFLSDQPQH
abundance: -
v_gene: TRBV12-3/TRBV12-4
d_gene: -
j_gene: TRBJ1-5
len: 11

CDR3aa: ASSEGQGGTDTQY
abundance: -
v_gene: TRBV10-1
d_gene: TRBD1
j_gene: TRBJ2-3
len: 13

CDR3aa: ATRTGPGTYGYT
abundance: few
v_gene: TRBV2
d_gene: -
j_gene: TRBJ1-2
len: 12

CDR3aa: ASSLGTAPTDTQY
abundance: -
v_gene: TRBV5-5
d_gene: TRBD1
j_gene: TRBJ2-3
len: 13

CDR3aa: ASSATAGQPQH
abundance: -
v_gene: TRBV19
d_gene: -
j_gene: TRBJ1-5
len: 11

CDR3aa: ASRRDRGDGNTIY
abundance: -
v_gene: TRBV6-5
d_gene: TRBD1
j_gene: TRBJ1-3
len: 13

CDR3aa: ASGLVYSGGINEQF
abundance: -
v_gene: TRBV12-5
d_gene: TRBD2
j_gene: TRBJ2-1
len: 14

CDR3aa: ASEGQGNYGYT
abundance: -
v_gene: TRBV7-9
d_gene: TRBD1
j_gene: TRBJ1-2
len: 11

CDR3aa: ATSDAGSSGNTIY
abundance: -
v_gene: TRBV24-1
d_gene: -
j_gene: TRBJ1-3
len: 13

CDR3aa: AISESEGAATGELF
abundance: -
v_gene: TRBV10-3
d_gene: -
j_gene: TRBJ2-2
len: 14

CDR3aa: ASSLRGDQPQH
abundance: -
v_gene: TRBV4-3
d_gene: TRBD1
j_gene: TRBJ1-5
len: 11

CDR3aa: ASSPEGNYNSPLH
abundance: -
v_gene: TRBV7-3
d_gene: -
j_gene: TRBJ1-6
len: 13

CDR3aa: ASSYGAGQGETQY
abundance: -
v_gene: TRBV6-2/TRBV6-3
d_gene: -
j_gene: TRBJ2-5
len: 13

CDR3aa: SGAEGANVLT
abundance: -
v_gene: TRBV2
d_gene: -
j_gene: TRBJ2-6
len: 10

CDR3aa: ASSLAGGDNSPLH
abundance: -
v_gene: TRBV7-2
d_gene: TRBD1
j_gene: TRBJ1-6
len: 13

CDR3aa: AISDQGASNSPLH
abundance: -
v_gene: TRBV10-3
d_gene: TRBD1
j_gene: TRBJ1-6
len: 13

CDR3aa: ASSLNLGGPSPLH
abundance: -
v_gene: TRBV5-1
d_gene: -
j_gene: TRBJ1-6
len: 13

CDR3aa: ASSLGSGGQETQY
abundance: -
v_gene: TRBV6-6
d_gene: TRBD2
j_gene: TRBJ2-5
len: 13

CDR3aa: ASSPSGNQPQH
abundance: few
v_gene: TRBV24-1
d_gene: -
j_gene: TRBJ1-5
len: 11

CDR3aa: SVERLGWNTEAF
abundance: -
v_gene: TRBV29-1
d_gene: -
j_gene: TRBJ1-1
len: 12

CDR3aa: ASSLYRVSGNEQF
abundance: -
v_gene: TRBV5-5
d_gene: -
j_gene: TRBJ2-1
len: 13

CDR3aa: ASSAAQVSNEKLF
abundance: -
v_gene: TRBV28
d_gene: -
j_gene: TRBJ1-4
len: 13

CDR3aa: AIGQNSNQPQH
abundance: -
v_gene: TRBV10-3
d_gene: -
j_gene: TRBJ1-5
len: 11

CDR3aa: ASSTGQGAVTELF
abundance: -
v_gene: TRBV9
d_gene: TRBD1
j_gene: TRBJ2-2
len: 13

CDR3aa: ASSDPAKNIQY
abundance: -
v_gene: TRBV6-1
d_gene: -
j_gene: TRBJ2-4
len: 11

CDR3aa: ASSPGQGGFHYGYT
abundance: -
v_gene: TRBV19
d_gene: TRBD1
j_gene: TRBJ1-2
len: 14

CDR3aa: ASSVAAGTSGGLVDTQY
abundance: -
v_gene: TRBV9
d_gene: TRBD2
j_gene: TRBJ2-3
len: 17